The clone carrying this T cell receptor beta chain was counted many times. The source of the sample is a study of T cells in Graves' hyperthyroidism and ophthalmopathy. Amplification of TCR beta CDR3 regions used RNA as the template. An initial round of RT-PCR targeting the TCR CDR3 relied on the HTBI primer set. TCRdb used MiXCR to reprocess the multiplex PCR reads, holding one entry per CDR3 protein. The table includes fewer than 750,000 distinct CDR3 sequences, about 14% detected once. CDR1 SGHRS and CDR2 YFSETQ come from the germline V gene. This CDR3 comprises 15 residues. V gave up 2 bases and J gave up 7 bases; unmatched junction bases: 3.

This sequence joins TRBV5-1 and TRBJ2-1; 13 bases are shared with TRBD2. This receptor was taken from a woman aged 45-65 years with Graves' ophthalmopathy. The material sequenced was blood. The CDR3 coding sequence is TGCGCCAGCAGCTTTGGACTAGCGGGAGTGAATGAGCAGTTCTTC. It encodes CASSFGLAGVNEQFF.